The rows below give T cell receptor beta chains drawn from one sample of a study of neurological immune-mediated disorders. TCRdb reprocessed the 5' RACE reads via MiXCR and lists one record per CDR3 protein. The table shows approximately 59,000 distinct CDR3 sequences, with around 5% occurring only once. Sequenced sample: PBMCs. Every receptor here comes from a human donor with multiple sclerosis. The donor label of this sample is uncertain. CDR3s include the opening cysteine and the closing phenylalanine or tryptophan. A D gene is named only where the DNA matches it firmly. Size is omitted from some rows. Given values are once, few, many or a class for expanded clones.

d_call: TRBD2; v_call: TRBV20-1; j_call: TRBJ2-1; clone_size: many; cdr3_length: 15; cdr3_aa: CSARVGGNIRNEQFF; cdr3_nt: TGCAGTGCTAGAGTGGGGGGGAATATAAGGAATGAGCAGTTCTTC
d_call: TRBD1; v_call: TRBV7-2; j_call: TRBJ2-1; clone_size: many; cdr3_length: 16; cdr3_aa: CASSPPGQGRYNEQFF; cdr3_nt: TGTGCCAGCAGCCCACCGGGACAGGGCCGCTACAATGAGCAGTTCTTC
d_call: .; v_call: TRBV12-3/TRBV12-4; j_call: TRBJ1-3; clone_size: many; cdr3_length: 14; cdr3_aa: CASSLSGTLNTIYF; cdr3_nt: TGTGCCAGCAGTCTGTCCGGGACTTTGAACACCATATATTTT
d_call: .; v_call: TRBV28; j_call: TRBJ1-5; clone_size: many; cdr3_length: 15; cdr3_aa: CASSPPLGGNQPQHF; cdr3_nt: TGTGCCAGCAGTCCCCCTTTGGGGGGGAATCAGCCCCAGCATTTT
d_call: TRBD1; v_call: TRBV5-1; j_call: TRBJ1-1; clone_size: many; cdr3_length: 15; cdr3_aa: CASSRSDRGGTEAFF; cdr3_nt: TGCGCCAGCAGCCGGTCGGACAGGGGGGGAACTGAAGCTTTCTTT
d_call: .; v_call: TRBV4-1; j_call: TRBJ1-1; clone_size: many; cdr3_length: 16; cdr3_aa: CASSPLFGQGETEAFF; cdr3_nt: TGCGCCAGCAGCCCGTTGTTCGGCCAGGGAGAGACTGAAGCTTTCTTT
d_call: TRBD1; v_call: TRBV20-1; j_call: TRBJ2-3; clone_size: many; cdr3_length: 16; cdr3_aa: CSASRGTGVSTDTQYF; cdr3_nt: TGCAGTGCTAGTAGAGGGACAGGCGTAAGCACAGATACGCAGTATTTT
d_call: TRBD2; v_call: TRBV9; j_call: TRBJ2-1; clone_size: many; cdr3_length: 15; cdr3_aa: CASSVGLAGYNEQFF; cdr3_nt: TGTGCCAGCAGCGTAGGACTAGCGGGATACAATGAGCAGTTCTTC
d_call: TRBD2; v_call: TRBV5-1; j_call: TRBJ2-3; clone_size: many; cdr3_length: 15; cdr3_aa: CASSFLSGGTDTQYF; cdr3_nt: TGCGCCAGCAGCTTTCTTAGCGGGGGCACAGATACGCAGTATTTT
d_call: .; v_call: TRBV20-1; j_call: TRBJ1-2; clone_size: many; cdr3_length: 12; cdr3_aa: CSAGSGLEGYTF; cdr3_nt: TGCAGTGCTGGCAGCGGGTTGGAAGGCTACACCTTC
d_call: .; v_call: TRBV20-1; j_call: TRBJ2-3; clone_size: many; cdr3_length: 12; cdr3_aa: CSARDQADTQYF; cdr3_nt: TGCAGTGCTAGAGATCAAGCAGATACGCAGTATTTT
d_call: .; v_call: TRBV3-1; j_call: TRBJ1-1; clone_size: many; cdr3_length: 13; cdr3_aa: CASSQYLNTEAFF; cdr3_nt: TGTGCCAGCAGCCAATATCTGAACACTGAAGCTTTCTTT
d_call: TRBD2; v_call: TRBV7-2; j_call: TRBJ2-3; clone_size: many; cdr3_length: 16; cdr3_aa: CASRSLAGGPPDTQYF; cdr3_nt: TGTGCCAGCAGGTCTCTAGCGGGGGGGCCTCCAGATACGCAGTATTTT
d_call: .; v_call: TRBV29-1; j_call: TRBJ2-3; clone_size: .; cdr3_length: 14; cdr3_aa: CSVHGGFHTDTQYF; cdr3_nt: TGCAGCGTGCATGGGGGGTTTCACACAGATACGCAGTATTTT
d_call: TRBD1; v_call: TRBV20-1; j_call: TRBJ2-7; clone_size: many; cdr3_length: 13; cdr3_aa: CSAITGTDYEQYF; cdr3_nt: TGCAGTGCTATAACCGGGACAGACTACGAGCAGTACTTC
d_call: .; v_call: TRBV10-3; j_call: TRBJ2-1; clone_size: many; cdr3_length: 16; cdr3_aa: CAISDPFRGPNNEQFF; cdr3_nt: TGTGCCATCAGTGATCCTTTTAGGGGTCCCAACAATGAGCAGTTCTTC
d_call: TRBD1; v_call: TRBV3-1; j_call: TRBJ2-2; clone_size: once; cdr3_length: 14; cdr3_aa: CASSQLRGPGELFF; cdr3_nt: TGTGCCAGCAGCCAACTCAGGGGGCCCGGGGAGCTGTTTTTT
d_call: .; v_call: TRBV5-1; j_call: TRBJ2-7; clone_size: many; cdr3_length: 15; cdr3_aa: CASRSSTTGSYEQYF; cdr3_nt: TGCGCCAGCAGGTCAAGCACAACAGGGTCCTACGAGCAGTACTTC
d_call: .; v_call: TRBV3-1; j_call: TRBJ2-6; clone_size: many; cdr3_length: 13; cdr3_aa: CASSQAGANVLTF; cdr3_nt: TGTGCCAGCAGCCAAGCTGGGGCCAACGTCCTGACTTTC
d_call: .; v_call: TRBV5-1; j_call: TRBJ1-1; clone_size: many; cdr3_length: 15; cdr3_aa: CASSLTRTKNTEAFF; cdr3_nt: TGCGCCAGCAGCTTGACCAGGACAAAGAACACTGAAGCTTTCTTT
d_call: .; v_call: TRBV6-5; j_call: TRBJ2-7; clone_size: many; cdr3_length: 13; cdr3_aa: CASSYGERYEQYF; cdr3_nt: TGTGCCAGCAGTTACGGGGAAAGATACGAGCAGTACTTC
d_call: TRBD2; v_call: TRBV5-5; j_call: TRBJ2-1; clone_size: many; cdr3_length: 15; cdr3_aa: CASSALAGFYNEQFF; cdr3_nt: TGTGCCAGCAGCGCGCTAGCGGGGTTCTACAATGAGCAGTTCTTC
d_call: .; v_call: TRBV12-3/TRBV12-4; j_call: TRBJ1-2; clone_size: many; cdr3_length: 14; cdr3_aa: CASSLRGSNYGYTF; cdr3_nt: TGTGCCAGCAGTTTAAGGGGCAGCAACTATGGCTACACCTTC
d_call: TRBD1; v_call: TRBV11-2; j_call: TRBJ1-2; clone_size: many; cdr3_length: 16; cdr3_aa: CASSLAGTGIGDGYTF; cdr3_nt: TGTGCCAGCAGCTTAGCTGGGACAGGGATAGGAGATGGCTACACCTTC
d_call: .; v_call: TRBV24-1; j_call: TRBJ2-1; clone_size: many; cdr3_length: 15; cdr3_aa: CATSDSSGTYNEQFF; cdr3_nt: TGTGCCACCAGTGACAGTTCCGGGACCTACAATGAGCAGTTCTTC
d_call: .; v_call: TRBV5-6; j_call: TRBJ2-7; clone_size: many; cdr3_length: 14; cdr3_aa: CASSLRPGFHEQYF; cdr3_nt: TGTGCCAGCAGCCTCAGGCCGGGGTTCCACGAGCAGTACTTC